The 21 T cell receptor beta chains below were found in one sample sequenced in a study of T cell repertoires in cytomegalovirus infection. One entry per CDR3 protein, called by TCRdb with MiXCR from the reads. The sample has some 160,000 distinct CDR3 sequences, about 15% seen once. Input material: CD8+ T cells from PBMCs. The receptors derive from a human donor in good health (CMV status not recorded). Some clones in this sample may be carry-over from other donors' samples.

The V and J genes are TRBV6-6 and TRBJ2-3, with 7 bases identical to TRBD2. Germline CDR1 and CDR2: MNHNY and SVGAGI (reference sequence). The CDR3 covers 14 residues. With V trimmed by 0 bases and J by 5 bases, 2 bases remained unmatched. This CDR3 is CASSYSPSGDTQYF. DNA for the CDR3: TGTGCCAGCAGTTACTCGCCTAGCGGAGATACGCAGTATTTT.

This clonotype was counted between two and nine times. The gene calls are TRBV7-9 and TRBJ1-3; no clear D gene. The CDR3 spans 11 residues. V was trimmed by 3 bases and J by 8 bases, leaving 5 bases between them. CDR1 is SEHNR, CDR2 FQNEAQ, per germline (reference sequence). For the CDR3, the DNA is TGTGCCAGCAGCTTCGGGGACACCATATATTTT. Translating it yields CASSFGDTIYF. The complete variable domain, with remaining parts taken from reference TRBV7-9 and TRBJ1-3, reads DTGVSQNPRHKITKRGQNVTFRCDPISEHNRLYWYRQTLGQGPEFLTYFQNEAQLEKSRLLSDRFSAERPKGSFSTLEIQRTEQGDSAMYLCASSFGDTIYFGEGSWLTVV.

This chain uses TRBV9 with TRBJ1-4, with TRBD1 identical over 8 bases. V shed 3 bases and J 10 bases; nucleotides not matched to a gene: 14. Germline V gives CDR1 SGDLS, CDR2 YYNGEE. The CDR3 totals 16 residues. The CDR3 sequence: CASSAPGTGTGGKLFF. Here the CDR3 DNA reads TGTGCCAGCAGCGCCCCCGGTACCGGGACAGGAGGAAAACTGTTTTTT.

In this sample, this clonotype turned up a few times. The chain employs TRBV9 and TRBJ1-1; D might be TRBD1 (5 bases). The V and J ends lost 1 base and 5 bases respectively, with 6 bases between them. The CDR3 has 12 amino acids. Germline V gene lookup returns CDR1 SGDLS and CDR2 YYNGEE. The CDR3, as DNA: TGTGCCAGCAGCGTAAAGGGGACTGAAGCTTTCTTT. It is translated as CASSVKGTEAFF.

In this sample, this clonotype turned up a few times. The rearrangement joins TRBV6-2 or TRBV6-3 to TRBJ2-5, with D unresolved. The V end lost 2 bases, the J end lost 0 bases, and 7 bases lay between the germline ends. The CDR3 extends over 14 amino acids. CDR1 is MNHEY and CDR2 is SVGEGT in the germline V gene. The CDR3: CASSYGDYQETQYF. The CDR3 DNA reads TGTGCCAGCAGTTACGGGGATTACCAAGAGACCCAGTACTTC.

The chain recombines TRBV7-8 with TRBJ2-5, with TRBD2 identical over 12 bases. Trimming removed 5 bases from V and 5 bases from J; junction bases left unmatched: 12. CDR1 and CDR2 from the germline V gene are SGHVS and FQNEAQ. This CDR3 comprises 17 residues. CDR3 region: CASSPGTSGWIRETQYF. The CDR3 DNA sequence: TGTGCCAGCAGCCCCGGGACTAGCGGGTGGATACGGGAGACCCAGTACTTC.

In its sample, this clonotype was seen a few times. This CDR3 reads CASSQDYRTSGEYEQYF. The CDR3 nucleotides are TGTGCCAGCAGCCAAGATTATCGTACTAGCGGGGAGTACGAGCAGTACTTC. V is TRBV14 and J is TRBJ2-7, with 10 bases that match TRBD2. J lost 4 bases, V lost 0 bases, and 9 bases had no gene match. This CDR3 comprises 17 residues. The germline V gene encodes CDR1 SGHDN and CDR2 FVKESK. Complete variable domain (other parts from reference TRBV14 and TRBJ2-7): EAGVTQFPSHSVIEKGQTVTLRCDPISGHDNLYWYRRVMGKEIKFLLHFVKESKQDESGMPNNRFLAERTGGTYSTLKVQPAELEDSGVYFCASSQDYRTSGEYEQYFGPGTRLTVT.

In its sample, this clonotype was seen many times. The chain couples TRBV7-2 to TRBJ2-7; 8 nucleotides align to TRBD1. The length of the CDR3 is 15 residues. Germline V lookup: CDR1 SGHTA, CDR2 FQGNSA. V lost 6 bases to trimming and J lost 3 bases; unmatched junction nucleotides: 10. The CDR3 loop is CASSSEITGGYEQYF. For the CDR3, the DNA is TGTGCCAGCAGTTCCGAAATTACAGGGGGCTACGAGCAGTACTTC. Complete variable domain (other parts from reference TRBV7-2 and TRBJ2-7): GAGVSQSPSNKVTEKGKDVELRCDPISGHTALYWYRQSLGQGLEFLIYFQGNSAPDKSGLPSDRFSAERTGGSVSTLTIQRTQQEDSAVYLCASSSEITGGYEQYFGPGTRLTVT.

This chain joins TRBV7-9 and TRBJ2-4; TRBD1 matches at 9 bases. The germline V gene has CDR1 SEHNR and CDR2 FQNEAQ (reference sequence). The trim removed 4 bases at V and 0 bases at J, leaving 4 bases unmatched. The CDR3 sequence is 16 residues long. The chain's CDR3 is CASSWTGELAKNIQYF. The CDR3 DNA follows: TGTGCCAGCAGCTGGACAGGGGAACTAGCCAAAAACATTCAGTACTTC.

The chain couples TRBV7-6 to TRBJ1-1, with unresolved D. The CDR3 has 13 residues. Germline V CDR1 and CDR2: SGHVS, FNYEAQ. The V end lost 0 bases, the J end lost 5 bases, and 7 bases lay between the germline ends. As DNA, the CDR3 is TGTGCCAGCAGCTTAGCGCAAGATACTGAAGCTTTCTTT. Translating gives CASSLAQDTEAFF.

J is TRBJ2-1 and V is TRBV6-5; 7 nucleotides match TRBD1. V dropped 6 bases and J dropped 0; count of bases not matched to a gene: 5. This CDR3 has 15 residues. Germline lookup yields CDR1 MNHEY and CDR2 SVGAGI. The CDR3 sequence: CASRRGQHSYNEQFF. The CDR3 region has the DNA TGTGCCAGCAGGAGGGGACAGCACTCCTACAATGAGCAGTTCTTC.

The table lists this clonotype with a count of one. The CDR3 nucleotides read TGTGCCAGCAGCTTCCCAGGGGGTCCCGGCTGGGAGACCCAGTACTTC. Its protein is CASSFPGGPGWETQYF. V is TRBV7-2 and J is TRBJ2-5; 7 bases are a match to TRBD1. Germline trimming cut 3 bases from V and 5 bases from J; bases unmatched to any gene: 12. This CDR3 spans 16 amino acids. Germline CDR1 SGHTA, CDR2 FQGNSA.

The chain is built from TRBV7-8 and TRBJ2-1, with D possibly matching TRBD1 (6 bases). The V end lost 6 bases, the J end lost 2 bases, and 14 bases lay between the germline ends. From germline, CDR1 is SGHVS and CDR2 FQNEAQ. The CDR3 has 15 residues. The CDR3 sequence is CASRTRDKPYNEQFF. CDR3 coding DNA: TGTGCCAGCAGAACCCGGGACAAACCCTACAATGAGCAGTTCTTC. The whole variable domain, filled in from reference TRBV7-8 and TRBJ2-1, reads GAGVSQSPRYKVAKRGQDVALRCDPISGHVSLFWYQQALGQGPEFLTYFQNEAQLDKSGLPSDRFFAERPEGSVSTLKIQRTQQEDSAVYLCASRTRDKPYNEQFFGPGTRLTVL.

This clonotype is medium-sized (0.01 to 0.1%) by share. The rearrangement links TRBV7-2 to TRBJ2-1; no definite D call. CDR3 length: 11 residues. The germline gives CDR1 SGHTA, CDR2 FQGNSA. V gave up 1 base and J gave up 9 bases, with 4 bases separating them. CDR3 DNA: TGTGCCAGCAGCTTAGGTCCTGAGCAGTTCTTC. Protein: CASSLGPEQFF.

This clonotype was seen many times. The V call is TRBV7-2, the J call TRBJ2-5, with D maybe TRBD2 (7 bases). CDR1 is SGHTA and CDR2 is FQGNSA in the germline V gene. The CDR3 runs to 15 residues. Trimming stripped 5 bases from V and 5 bases from J, with 18 bases between. In DNA form, the CDR3 reads TGTGCCAGCAGCCCTAGGAGGGGGGGGTGGGAGACCCAGTACTTC. It encodes CASSPRRGGWETQYF.

Ten or more counts support this clonotype. The rearrangement links TRBV7-2 to TRBJ2-2, with D uncertain. Germline V gene data show CDR1 as SGHTA and CDR2 as FQGNSA. The CDR3 sequence is 15 residues long. Trimming removed 1 base at V and 0 bases at J, with 6 bases between. The CDR3 region is CASSLDSPNTGELFF. In nucleotides, the CDR3 is TGTGCCAGCAGCTTAGATAGTCCGAACACCGGGGAGCTGTTTTTT.

Worth noting for this clonotype: Germline and junction disagree at one end, which may indicate a read error. This rearrangement joins TRBV4-2 to TRBJ2-1; D gene unclear. This CDR3 contains 14 residues. Germline CDR1 reads LGHNA; CDR2 reads YNFKEQ. CDR3 sequence reads: CSSSQDPASHEQFF. CDR3 nucleotides: TGTTCCAGCAGCCAAGATCCTGCCTCACATGAGCAGTTCTTC.

This clonotype has more than one count but fewer than ten. The rearrangement links TRBV28 to TRBJ2-7; D is unresolved. From germline, CDR1 is MDHEN and CDR2 SYDVKM. Trimming shortened V by 0 bases and J by 6 bases, and 9 bases separated the two germline ends. The CDR3 loop spans 13 amino acids. CDR3 in DNA: TGTGCCAGCAGTTTATGTAACTTTTGCGAGCAGTACTTC. It translates to CASSLCNFCEQYF.

This clonotype occurred a few times. The chain carries TRBV27 and TRBJ1-5, with D unresolved. Trimming left V 3 bases short and J 4 bases short, with 7 bases between. CDR3 length: 13 residues. CDR1 is MNHEY and CDR2 is SMNVEV in the germline V gene (reference sequence). The CDR3 DNA is TGTGCCAGCAGTTTTGGGAAGAATCAGCCCCAGCATTTT. Translation: CASSFGKNQPQHF.

The rearrangement joins TRBV7-6 to TRBJ2-6; D is uncertain. Germline values: CDR1 SGHVS, CDR2 FNYEAQ. The V gene lost 3 bases and the J gene lost 1 base, with 7 bases spanning the gap. This CDR3 comprises 15 residues. CDR3 loop: CASSFQLSGANVLTF. The CDR3, as DNA: TGTGCCAGCAGCTTTCAACTGTCTGGGGCCAACGTCCTGACTTTC.

This sequence joins TRBV14 and TRBJ1-1; unclear D gene. The V gene lost 2 bases and the J gene lost 1 base, with 11 bases spanning the gap. Germline lookup yields CDR1 SGHDN and CDR2 FVKESK. CDR3 length equals 15 residues. CDR3 bases: TGTGCCAGCAGCCAAATACTCCAGGAGAACACTGAAGCTTTCTTT. This encodes CASSQILQENTEAFF.